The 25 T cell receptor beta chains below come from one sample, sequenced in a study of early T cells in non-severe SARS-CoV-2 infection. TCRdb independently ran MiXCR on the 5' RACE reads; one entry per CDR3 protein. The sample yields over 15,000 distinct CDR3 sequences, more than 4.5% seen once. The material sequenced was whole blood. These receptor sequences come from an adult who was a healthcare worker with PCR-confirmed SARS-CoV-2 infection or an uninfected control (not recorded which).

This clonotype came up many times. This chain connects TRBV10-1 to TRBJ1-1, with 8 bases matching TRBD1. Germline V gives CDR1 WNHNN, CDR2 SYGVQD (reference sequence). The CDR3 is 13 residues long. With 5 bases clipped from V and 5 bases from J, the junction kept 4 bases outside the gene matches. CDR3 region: CASSFTGGTEAFF. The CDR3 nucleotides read TGCGCCAGCAGTTTTACAGGGGGAACTGAAGCTTTCTTT.

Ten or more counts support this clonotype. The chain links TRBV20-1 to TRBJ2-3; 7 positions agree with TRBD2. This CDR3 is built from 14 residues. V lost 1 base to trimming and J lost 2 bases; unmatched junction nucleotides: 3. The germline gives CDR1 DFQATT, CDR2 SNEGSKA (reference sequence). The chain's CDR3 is CSARAGGSTDTQYF. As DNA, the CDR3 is TGCAGTGCTAGAGCGGGAGGATCCACAGATACGCAGTATTTT.

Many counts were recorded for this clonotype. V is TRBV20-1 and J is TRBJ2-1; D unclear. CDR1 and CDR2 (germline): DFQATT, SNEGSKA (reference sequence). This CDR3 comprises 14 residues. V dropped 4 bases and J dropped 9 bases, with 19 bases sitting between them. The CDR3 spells CSAKVSKTFGEQFF. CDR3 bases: TGCAGTGCTAAGGTGTCAAAAACATTCGGTGAGCAGTTCTTC.

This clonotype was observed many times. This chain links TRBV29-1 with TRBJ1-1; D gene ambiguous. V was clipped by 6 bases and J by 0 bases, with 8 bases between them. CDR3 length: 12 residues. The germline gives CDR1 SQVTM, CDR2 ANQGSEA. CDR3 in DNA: TGCAGCGTAACTGACGTGAACACTGAAGCTTTCTTT. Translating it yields CSVTDVNTEAFF.

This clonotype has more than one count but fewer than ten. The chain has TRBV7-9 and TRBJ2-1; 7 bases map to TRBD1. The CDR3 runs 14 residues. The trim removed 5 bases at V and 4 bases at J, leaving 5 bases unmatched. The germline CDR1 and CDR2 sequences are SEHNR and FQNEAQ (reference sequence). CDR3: CASSPGQLYNEQFF. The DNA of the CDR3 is TGTGCCAGCAGCCCGGGACAGCTATACAATGAGCAGTTCTTC.

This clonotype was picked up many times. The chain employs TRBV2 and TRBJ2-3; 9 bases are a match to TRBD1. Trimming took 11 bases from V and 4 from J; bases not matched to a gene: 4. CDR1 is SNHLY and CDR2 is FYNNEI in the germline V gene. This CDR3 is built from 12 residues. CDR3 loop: CAGQGWSDTQYF. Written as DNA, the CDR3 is TGTGCCGGACAGGGGTGGTCAGATACGCAGTATTTT. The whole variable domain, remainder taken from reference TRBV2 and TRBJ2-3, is EPEVTQTPSHQVTQMGQEVILRCVPISNHLYFYWYRQILGQKVEFLVSFYNNEISEKSEIFDDQFSVERPDGSNFTLKIRSTKLEDSAMYFCAGQGWSDTQYFGPGTRLTVL.

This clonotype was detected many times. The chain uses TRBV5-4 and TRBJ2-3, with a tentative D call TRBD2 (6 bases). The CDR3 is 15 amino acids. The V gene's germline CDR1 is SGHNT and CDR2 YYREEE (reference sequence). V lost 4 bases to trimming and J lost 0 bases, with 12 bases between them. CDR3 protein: CASSPPAGSTDTQYF. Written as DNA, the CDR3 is TGTGCCAGCAGCCCCCCTGCGGGGAGCACAGATACGCAGTATTTT. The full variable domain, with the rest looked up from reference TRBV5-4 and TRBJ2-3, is ETGVTQSPTHLIKTRGQQVTLRCSSQSGHNTVSWYQQALGQGPQFIFQYYREEENGRGNFPPRFSGLQFPNYSSELNVNALELDDSALYLCASSPPAGSTDTQYFGPGTRLTVL.

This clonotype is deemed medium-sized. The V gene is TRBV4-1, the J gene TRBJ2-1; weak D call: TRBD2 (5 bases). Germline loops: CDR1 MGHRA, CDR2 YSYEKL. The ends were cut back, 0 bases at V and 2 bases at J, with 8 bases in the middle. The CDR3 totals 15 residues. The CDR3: CASSQDGGPYNEQFF. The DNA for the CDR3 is TGCGCCAGCAGCCAAGACGGAGGCCCCTACAATGAGCAGTTCTTC.

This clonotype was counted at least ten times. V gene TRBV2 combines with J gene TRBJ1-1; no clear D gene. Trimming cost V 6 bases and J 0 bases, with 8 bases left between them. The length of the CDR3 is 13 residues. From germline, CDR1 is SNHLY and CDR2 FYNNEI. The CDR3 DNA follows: TGTGCCAGCAGACCTATGATGAACACTGAAGCTTTCTTT. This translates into CASRPMMNTEAFF.

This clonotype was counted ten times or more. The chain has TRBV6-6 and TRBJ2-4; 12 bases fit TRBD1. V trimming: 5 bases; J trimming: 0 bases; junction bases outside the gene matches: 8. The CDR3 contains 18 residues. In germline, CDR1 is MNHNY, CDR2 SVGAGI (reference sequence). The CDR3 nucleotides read TGTGCCAGCAGTACCGGGACAGGGGGCTTTATAGCCAAAAACATTCAGTACTTC. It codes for CASSTGTGGFIAKNIQYF.

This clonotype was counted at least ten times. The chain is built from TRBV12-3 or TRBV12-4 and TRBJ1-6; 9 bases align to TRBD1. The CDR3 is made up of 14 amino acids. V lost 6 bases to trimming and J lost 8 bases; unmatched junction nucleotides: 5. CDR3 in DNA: TGTGCCAGCAGCCGGGACAGGGTTGATTCACCCCTCCACTTT. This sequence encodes CASSRDRVDSPLHF.

The chain's CDR3 is CASSSTPGGILARGEQFF. CDR3 nucleotide sequence: TGTGCCAGCAGCTCCACCCCGGGGGGGATTCTAGCACGGGGGGAGCAGTTCTTC. V is TRBV7-2 and J is TRBJ2-1; 8 bases align to TRBD2. The CDR3 runs 18 residues. CDR1 SGHTA and CDR2 FQGNSA come from the germline V gene. V was clipped by 4 bases and J by 10 bases; unmatched bases: 21.

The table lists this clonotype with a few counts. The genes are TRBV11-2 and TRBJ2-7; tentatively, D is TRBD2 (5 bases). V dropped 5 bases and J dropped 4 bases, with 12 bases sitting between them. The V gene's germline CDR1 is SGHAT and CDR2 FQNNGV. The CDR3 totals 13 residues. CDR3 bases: TGTGCCAGCAGCGTCGGACTGGGATACGAGCAGTACGTC. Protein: CASSVGLGYEQYV.

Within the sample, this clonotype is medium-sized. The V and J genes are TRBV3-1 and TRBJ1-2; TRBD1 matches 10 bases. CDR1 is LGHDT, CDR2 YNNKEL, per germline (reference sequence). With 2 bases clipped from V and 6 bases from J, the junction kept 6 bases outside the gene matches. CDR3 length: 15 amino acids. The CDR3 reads CASSQIRQGANGYTF. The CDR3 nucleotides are TGTGCCAGCAGCCAAATCCGACAGGGGGCGAATGGCTACACCTTC. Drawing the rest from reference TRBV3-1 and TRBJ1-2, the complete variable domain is DTAVSQTPKYLVTQMGNDKSIKCEQNLGHDTMYWYKQDSKKFLKIMFSYNNKELIINETVPNRFSPKSPDKAHLNLHINSLELGDSAVYFCASSQIRQGANGYTFGSGTRLTVV.

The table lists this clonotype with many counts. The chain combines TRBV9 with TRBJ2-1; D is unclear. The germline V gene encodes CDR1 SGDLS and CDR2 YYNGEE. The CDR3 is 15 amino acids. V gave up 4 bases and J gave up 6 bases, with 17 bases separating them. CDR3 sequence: CASSLRPLYTNEQFF. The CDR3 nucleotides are TGTGCCAGCAGCCTCCGACCACTTTACACCAATGAGCAGTTCTTC.

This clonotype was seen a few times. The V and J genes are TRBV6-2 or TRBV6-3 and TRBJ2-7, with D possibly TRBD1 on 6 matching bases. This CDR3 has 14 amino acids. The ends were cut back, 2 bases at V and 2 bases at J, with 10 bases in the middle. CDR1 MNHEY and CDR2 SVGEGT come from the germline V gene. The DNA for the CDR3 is TGTGCCAGCAGTTACGGAGGACAGCCCTACGAGCAGTACGTC. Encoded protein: CASSYGGQPYEQYV.

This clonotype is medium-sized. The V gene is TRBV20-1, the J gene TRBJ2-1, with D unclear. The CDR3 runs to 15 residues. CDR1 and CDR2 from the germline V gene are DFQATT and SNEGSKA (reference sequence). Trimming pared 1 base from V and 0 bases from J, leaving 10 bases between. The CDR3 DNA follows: TGCAGTGCTAGAGGGGCCTACCACTCCTACAATGAGCAGTTCTTC. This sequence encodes CSARGAYHSYNEQFF.

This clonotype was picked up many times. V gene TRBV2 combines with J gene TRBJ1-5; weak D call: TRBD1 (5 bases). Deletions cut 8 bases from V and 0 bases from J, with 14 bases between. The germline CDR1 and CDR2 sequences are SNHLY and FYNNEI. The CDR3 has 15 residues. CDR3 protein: CASGRDGHSNQPQHF. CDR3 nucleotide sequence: TGTGCCAGCGGGAGGGACGGCCATAGCAATCAGCCCCAGCATTTT.

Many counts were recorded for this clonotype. The CDR3 sequence: CASSLGRSDPYEQYF. For the CDR3, the DNA is TGCGCCAGCAGCTTGGGTAGGTCAGACCCCTACGAGCAGTACTTC. V usage is TRBV5-1 and J usage is TRBJ2-7; D not resolved. Germline lookup yields CDR1 SGHRS and CDR2 YFSETQ. This CDR3 comprises 15 residues. Trimming cost V 0 bases and J 2 bases, with 12 bases left between them.

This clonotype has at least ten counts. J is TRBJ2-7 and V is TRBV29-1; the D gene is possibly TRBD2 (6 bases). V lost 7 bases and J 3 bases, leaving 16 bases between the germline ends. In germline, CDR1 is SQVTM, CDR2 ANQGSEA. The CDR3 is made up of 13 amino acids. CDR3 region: CSANSGAVYEQYF. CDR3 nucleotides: TGCAGCGCCAATAGCGGCGCCGTCTACGAGCAGTACTTC.

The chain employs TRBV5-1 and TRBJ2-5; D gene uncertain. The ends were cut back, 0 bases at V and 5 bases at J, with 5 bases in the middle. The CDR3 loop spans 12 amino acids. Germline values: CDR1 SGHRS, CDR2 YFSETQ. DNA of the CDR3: TGCGCCAGCAGCTTGGCCCGTGAGACCCAGTACTTC. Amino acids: CASSLARETQYF.

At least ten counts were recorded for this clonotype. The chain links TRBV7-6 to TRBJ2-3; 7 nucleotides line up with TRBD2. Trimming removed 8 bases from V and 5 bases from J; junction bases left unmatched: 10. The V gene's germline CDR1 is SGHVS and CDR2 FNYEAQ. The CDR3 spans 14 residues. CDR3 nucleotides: TGTGCCAGCGCCGGGGAGGGCCTAGGAGATACGCAGTATTTT. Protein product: CASAGEGLGDTQYF.

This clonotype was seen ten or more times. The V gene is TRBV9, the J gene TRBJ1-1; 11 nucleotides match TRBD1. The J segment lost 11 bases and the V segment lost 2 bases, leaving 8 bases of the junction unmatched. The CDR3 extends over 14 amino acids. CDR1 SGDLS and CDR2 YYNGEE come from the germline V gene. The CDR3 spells CASSVGQGEVGAFF. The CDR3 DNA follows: TGTGCCAGCAGCGTGGGACAGGGGGAGGTGGGCGCTTTCTTT.

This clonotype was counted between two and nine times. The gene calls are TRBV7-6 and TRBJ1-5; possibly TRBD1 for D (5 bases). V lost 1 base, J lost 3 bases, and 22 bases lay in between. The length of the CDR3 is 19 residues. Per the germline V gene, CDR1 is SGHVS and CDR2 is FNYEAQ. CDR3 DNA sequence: TGTGCCAGCAGCTTAGTCTTAAGCCAAGGCCTCAGGGACAATCAGCCCCAGCATTTT. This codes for CASSLVLSQGLRDNQPQHF.

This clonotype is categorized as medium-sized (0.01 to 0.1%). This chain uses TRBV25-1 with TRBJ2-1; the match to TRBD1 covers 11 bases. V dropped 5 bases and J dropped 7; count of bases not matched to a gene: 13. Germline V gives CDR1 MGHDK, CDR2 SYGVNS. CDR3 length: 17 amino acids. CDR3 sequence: CASSPPTDRGRRNEQFF. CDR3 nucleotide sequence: TGTGCCAGCAGTCCCCCAACGGACAGGGGGCGCCGGAATGAGCAGTTCTTC. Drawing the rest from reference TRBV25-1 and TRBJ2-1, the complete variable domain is EADIYQTPRYLVIGTGKKITLECSQTMGHDKMYWYQQDPGMELHLIHYSYGVNSTEKGDLSSESTVSRIRTEHFPLTLESARPSHTSQYLCASSPPTDRGRRNEQFFGPGTRLTVL.